The next 15 T cell receptor beta chains were all read from a single sample in a study of PD-L1 blockade in urothelial cancer. The time point is: peripheral blood 6 weeks after treatment start. Clones were sequenced by immunoSEQ multiplex PCR, and TCRdb holds only the in-frame ones, with some missing. The table shows more than 60,000 clones, with 88% occurring only once. The input for sequencing was PBMCs, taken around atezolizumab (anti-PD-L1) treatment. These receptors came from a man in his 60s with urothelial cancer.

The chain couples TRBV11-3 to TRBJ1-4; 7 bases agree with TRBD1. The CDR3 length is 19 residues. Germline CDR1 reads SGHNT; CDR2 reads YENEEA. V lost 5 bases, J lost 3 bases, and 18 bases stayed unmatched. CDR3 region: CASSLRIVGRTGANEKLFF. In DNA form, the CDR3 reads TGTGCCAGCAGCCTTAGGATCGTCGGACGGACAGGCGCTAATGAAAAACTGTTTTTT. The full variable domain, in which reference TRBV11-3 and TRBJ1-4 provide the parts outside the CDR3, is EAGVVQSPRYKIIEKKQPVAFWCNPISGHNTLYWYLQNLGQGPELLIRYENEEAVDDSQLPKDRFSAERLKGVDSTLKIQPAELGDSAVYLCASSLRIVGRTGANEKLFFGSGTQLSVL.

V gene TRBV5-4 combines with J gene TRBJ1-1; D is perhaps TRBD1 (5 bases). The CDR3 consists of 14 residues. Germline-derived CDR1 and CDR2 are SGHNT and YYREEE (reference sequence). Trimming removed 6 bases at V and 1 base at J, with 13 bases between. The CDR3 sequence is CASIILGQNTEAFF. The CDR3 nucleotides read TGTGCCAGCATAATTTTGGGGCAGAACACTGAAGCTTTCTTT.

The V gene is TRBV21-1, the J gene TRBJ2-7; the table's D call of TRBD2 was not tested on the DNA. TRBV21-1 is termed a pseudogene. CDR3 size: 15 residues. DNA of the CDR3: TGTGCCAGCAGCAAAGTTCGGCAGACTAGCTACGAGCAGTACTTC. It yields the protein CASSKVRQTSYEQYF.

In this sample, this clone turned up once. This rearrangement joins TRBV19 to TRBJ2-1; D unclear. V was shortened by 5 bases and J by 7 bases, with 18 bases between the two germline ends. CDR1 and CDR2 from the germline V gene are LNHDA and SQIVND (reference sequence). The CDR3 is made up of 15 amino acids. The CDR3 nucleotides read TGTGCCAGTAGTTCCGGCAGGTCCAGGTTAAATGAGCAGTTCTTC. This translates into CASSSGRSRLNEQFF.

The chain combines TRBV6-1 with TRBJ1-1, with unresolved D. This CDR3 is built from 17 residues. The V end lost 3 bases, the J end lost 4 bases, and 21 bases lay between the germline ends. From germline, CDR1 is MNHNS and CDR2 SASEGT. For the CDR3, the DNA is TGTGCCAGCAGTGACTACGGGAGACGCCGGCTGGGCACTGAAGCTTTCTTT. Its protein is CASSDYGRRRLGTEAFF.

There are a few counts of this clone. V and J are TRBV28 and TRBJ2-5; 8 nucleotides align to TRBD2. Trimming removed 3 bases from V and 2 bases from J; junction bases left unmatched: 5. Germline V gene sequence: CDR1 MDHEN, CDR2 SYDVKM. This CDR3 region has 15 residues. Here the CDR3 reads CASSFVGTSQETQYF. The DNA of the CDR3 is TGTGCCAGCAGTTTCGTCGGGACTAGTCAAGAGACCCAGTACTTC. The full variable domain, rest sourced from reference TRBV28 and TRBJ2-5, is DVKVTQSSRYLVKRTGEKVFLECVQDMDHENMFWYRQDPGLGLRLIYFSYDVKMKEKGDIPEGYSVSREKKERFSLILESASTNQTSMYLCASSFVGTSQETQYFGPGTRLLVL.

The J gene is TRBJ2-7, the V gene TRBV5-5, with 9 bases matching TRBD1. CDR3 length: 15 residues. Germline V CDR1 and CDR2: SGHKS, YYEKEE (reference sequence). J gave up 0 bases and V 0 bases, and 1 base lay outside the gene matches. CDR3 DNA sequence: TGTGCCAGCAGCTTGGGGGGACAGGGCTCCTACGAGCAGTACTTC. It yields the protein CASSLGGQGSYEQYF. The full variable domain, in which reference TRBV5-5 and TRBJ2-7 provide the parts outside the CDR3, is DAGVTQSPTHLIKTRGQQVTLRCSPISGHKSVSWYQQVLGQGPQFIFQYYEKEERGRGNFPDRFSARQFPNYSSELNVNALLLGDSALYLCASSLGGQGSYEQYFGPGTRLTVT.

The rearrangement uses TRBV2 and TRBJ2-1; TRBD1 matches at 7 bases. CDR1 and CDR2 from the germline V gene are SNHLY and FYNNEI. With V trimmed by 6 bases and J by 4 bases, 9 bases remained unmatched. This CDR3 comprises 15 residues. The chain's CDR3 is CASSVGTVVYNEQFF. Written as DNA, the CDR3 is TGTGCCAGCAGCGTAGGGACAGTGGTGTACAATGAGCAGTTCTTC.

The chain joins TRBV9 to TRBJ1-6; the D gene is possibly TRBD1 (5 bases). The V end lost 0 bases, the J end lost 1 base, and 11 bases lay between the germline ends. This CDR3 spans 17 amino acids. Germline V lookup: CDR1 SGDLS, CDR2 YYNGEE. As DNA, the CDR3 is TGTGCCAGCAGCGTAGAGCCCGGGGGGTCCTATAATTCACCCCTCCACTTT. Translated: CASSVEPGGSYNSPLHF.

This rearrangement joins TRBV9 to TRBJ1-6, with a possible D match to TRBD1 (5 bases). This CDR3 has 14 residues. Germline values: CDR1 SGDLS, CDR2 YYNGEE. V dropped 2 bases and J dropped 8 bases, with 11 bases sitting between them. CDR3 region: CASSVGRVDSPLHF. Here the CDR3 DNA reads TGTGCCAGCAGCGTGGGCAGGGTGGATTCACCCCTCCACTTT.

This chain joins TRBV4-3 and TRBJ2-1; 9 nucleotides match TRBD2. Germline V gene data show CDR1 as LGHNA and CDR2 as YSLEER. CDR3 length: 17 residues. V lost 0 bases and J lost 8; bases outside the gene matches: 11. This CDR3 is CASSQDRRLAGSHEQFF. The CDR3 nucleotides read TGCGCCAGCAGCCAAGATCGCCGGCTAGCGGGATCCCATGAGCAGTTCTTC.

The count of this clone is one. V usage is TRBV7-2 and J usage is TRBJ1-2; 7 bases map to TRBD1. There are 18 residues in the CDR3. Germline V gene lookup returns CDR1 SGHTA and CDR2 FQGNSA. Trimming took 5 bases from V and 4 from J; bases not matched to a gene: 19. The CDR3 DNA reads as TGTGCCAGCAGCCCGACTGGGGGGACAGACCTGCGGCCCTATGGCTACACCTTC. This gives the protein CASSPTGGTDLRPYGYTF. The complete variable domain, with remaining parts taken from reference TRBV7-2 and TRBJ1-2, reads GAGVSQSPSNKVTEKGKDVELRCDPISGHTALYWYRQSLGQGLEFLIYFQGNSAPDKSGLPSDRFSAERTGGSVSTLTIQRTQQEDSAVYLCASSPTGGTDLRPYGYTFGSGTRLTVV.

The V call is TRBV11-2, the J call TRBJ1-5, with 8 bases aligning to TRBD1. V dropped 4 bases and J dropped 3; count of bases not matched to a gene: 11. CDR1 SGHAT and CDR2 FQNNGV come from the germline V gene. This CDR3 region has 17 residues. CDR3 DNA: TGTGCCAGCAGCTCACTATCGGGACAGGCGATCAATCAGCCCCAGCATTTT. Amino acid sequence: CASSSLSGQAINQPQHF.

The chain joins TRBV6-5 to TRBJ1-1, with D unresolved. The CDR3 has 13 amino acids. Germline V lookup: CDR1 MNHEY, CDR2 SVGAGI. V was cut by 0 bases and J by 5 bases, with 7 bases left in between. CDR3 amino acids: CASSYSSPTEAFF. CDR3 in DNA: TGTGCCAGCAGTTACTCGAGCCCGACTGAAGCTTTCTTT.

The rearrangement joins TRBV9 to TRBJ1-2; D gene ambiguous. Germline V lookup: CDR1 SGDLS, CDR2 YYNGEE. The CDR3 has 14 residues. The V and J ends lost 4 bases and 5 bases respectively, with 15 bases between them. Here the CDR3 DNA reads TGTGCCAGCAGCTCCCTTCTCGGTCGGTATGGCTACACCTTC. Its protein is CASSSLLGRYGYTF.